This T cell receptor (beta chain) was sequenced in a study of T cells in tuberculosis. Study outcomes and limitations: Smaller distances to GMM-specific TCRs suggested their expansion in active tuberculosis. Using the GMM-specific repertoire gave more than 85% accuracy versus 60% to 70% with motifs. Active tuberculosis cases were adults; controls were adolescents.

Clones were read by immunoSEQ multiplex PCR, and TCRdb kept only the in-frame ones, dropping some. In the table there are about 30,000 clones, roughly 95% of which are singletons. In regard to this clone: What it binds is not known.

The specimen sequenced was PBMCs. This clonotype originated in a donor aged 10-30 years with latent tuberculosis or without tuberculosis infection.

The CDR3 loop is CAWSVPELDEKLFF. The CDR3 DNA follows: TGTGCCTGGAGTGTACCGGAGCTGGATGAAAAACTGTTTTTT. The genes are TRBV30 and TRBJ1-4; D not certain. Germline-derived CDR1 and CDR2 are GTSNPN and SVGIG (reference sequence). The CDR3 sequence is 14 residues long. V was trimmed by 0 bases and J by 6 bases, leaving 11 bases between them.